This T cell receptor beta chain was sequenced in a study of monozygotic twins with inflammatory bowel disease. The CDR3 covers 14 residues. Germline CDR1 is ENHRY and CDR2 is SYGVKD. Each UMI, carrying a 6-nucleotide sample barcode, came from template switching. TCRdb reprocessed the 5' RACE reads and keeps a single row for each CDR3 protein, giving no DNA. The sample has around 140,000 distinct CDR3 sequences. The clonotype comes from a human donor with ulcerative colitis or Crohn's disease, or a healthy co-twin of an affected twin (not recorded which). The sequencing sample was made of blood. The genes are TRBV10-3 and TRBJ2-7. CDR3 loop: CAISESRGTYEQYF.